This TCR beta chain was profiled in a study of identical twins. TCRdb reprocessed the 5' RACE reads via MiXCR and lists one record per CDR3 protein. The profile shows 450,000 to 650,000 distinct CDR3 sequences, nearly 10% of them singletons. This clonotype was observed a few times. The V gene lost 6 bases and the J gene lost 3 bases, with 9 bases spanning the gap. The CDR3 is 12 residues long. The germline gives CDR1 DFQATT, CDR2 SNEGSKA (reference sequence). The same data also contributed to another study, on yellow fever vaccine responses in identical twins.

Material: PBMCs. The genes are TRBV20-1 and TRBJ1-3, with unresolved D. This receptor was taken from a woman between 18 and 30 years old in good health. CDR3 DNA: TGCAGTGCCCAGACAAATGGAAACACCATATATTTT. Protein sequence: CSAQTNGNTIYF.